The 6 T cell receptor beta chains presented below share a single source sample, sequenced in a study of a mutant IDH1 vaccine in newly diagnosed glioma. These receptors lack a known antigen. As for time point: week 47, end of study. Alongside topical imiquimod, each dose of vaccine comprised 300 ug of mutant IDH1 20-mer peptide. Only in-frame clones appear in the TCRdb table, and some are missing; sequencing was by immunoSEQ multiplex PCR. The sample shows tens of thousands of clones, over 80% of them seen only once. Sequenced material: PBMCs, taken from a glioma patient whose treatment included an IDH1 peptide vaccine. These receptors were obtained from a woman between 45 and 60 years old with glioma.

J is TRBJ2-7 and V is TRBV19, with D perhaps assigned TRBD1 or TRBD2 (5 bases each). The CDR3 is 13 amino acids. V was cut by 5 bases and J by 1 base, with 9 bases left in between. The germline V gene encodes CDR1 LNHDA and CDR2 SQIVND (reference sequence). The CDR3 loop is CASSRGPSYEQYF. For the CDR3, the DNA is TGTGCCAGTAGTCGGGGACCTTCCTACGAGCAGTACTTC.

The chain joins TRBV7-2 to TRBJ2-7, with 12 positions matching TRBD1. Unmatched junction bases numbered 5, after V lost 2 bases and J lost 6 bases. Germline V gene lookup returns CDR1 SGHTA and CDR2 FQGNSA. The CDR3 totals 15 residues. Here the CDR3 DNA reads TGTGCCAGCAGCTTAAAAGGGACAGGGGGCGCCGAGCAGTACTTC. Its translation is CASSLKGTGGAEQYF.

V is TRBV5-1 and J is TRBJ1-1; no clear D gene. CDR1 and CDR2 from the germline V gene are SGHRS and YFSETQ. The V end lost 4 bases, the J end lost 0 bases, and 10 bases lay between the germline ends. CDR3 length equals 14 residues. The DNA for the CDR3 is TGCGCCAGCAGCCCGGAAGGAATGAACACTGAAGCTTTCTTT. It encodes CASSPEGMNTEAFF.

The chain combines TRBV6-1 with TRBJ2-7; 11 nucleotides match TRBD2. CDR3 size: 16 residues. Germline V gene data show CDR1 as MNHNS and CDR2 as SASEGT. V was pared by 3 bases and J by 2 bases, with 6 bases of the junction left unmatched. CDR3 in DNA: TGTGCCAGCAGTGACCAACTAGCGGGGGCCACCTACGAGCAGTACTTC. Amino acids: CASSDQLAGATYEQYF.

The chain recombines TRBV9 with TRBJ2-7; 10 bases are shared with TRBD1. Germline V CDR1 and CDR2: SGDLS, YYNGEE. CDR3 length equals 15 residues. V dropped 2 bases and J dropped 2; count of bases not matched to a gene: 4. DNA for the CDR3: TGTGCCAGCAGCGTTCTCGGACAGGGGGCCTACGAGCAGTACTTC. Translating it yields CASSVLGQGAYEQYF.

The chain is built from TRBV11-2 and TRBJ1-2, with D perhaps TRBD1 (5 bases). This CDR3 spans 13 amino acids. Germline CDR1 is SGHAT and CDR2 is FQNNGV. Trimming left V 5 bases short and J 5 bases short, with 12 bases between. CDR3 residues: CASSVRVGYGYTF. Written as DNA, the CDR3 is TGTGCCAGCAGCGTCAGGGTGGGGTATGGCTACACCTTC.